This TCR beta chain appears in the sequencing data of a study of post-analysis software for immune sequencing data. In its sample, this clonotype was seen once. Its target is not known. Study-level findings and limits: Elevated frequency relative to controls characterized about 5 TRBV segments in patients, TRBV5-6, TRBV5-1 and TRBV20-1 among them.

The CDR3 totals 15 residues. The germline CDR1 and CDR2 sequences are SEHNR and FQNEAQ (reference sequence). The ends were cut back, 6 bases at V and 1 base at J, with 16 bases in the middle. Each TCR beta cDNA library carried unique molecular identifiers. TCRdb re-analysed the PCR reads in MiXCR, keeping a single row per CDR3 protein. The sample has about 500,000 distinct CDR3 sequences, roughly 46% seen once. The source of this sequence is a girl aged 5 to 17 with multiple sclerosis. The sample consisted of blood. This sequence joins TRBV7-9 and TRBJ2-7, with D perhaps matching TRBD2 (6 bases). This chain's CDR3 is CASRSLWEDSYEQYF. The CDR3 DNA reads TGTGCCAGCAGATCCCTGTGGGAGGATTCCTACGAGCAGTACTTC.